Below, 15 T cell receptor beta chains from the same sample are listed, as sequenced in a study of blood T cells in healthy people across ages. A second PCR of 7 to 11 cycles used a sample-barcoded 5' primer and a J-beta primer mix. TCRdb reprocessed the 5' RACE reads via MiXCR and lists one record per CDR3 protein. The table includes 450,000 to 700,000 distinct CDR3 sequences, 27% detected once. The source material was blood. The receptor source for this set is a woman between 65 and 79 years old in good health.

The J gene is TRBJ2-2, the V gene TRBV20-1, with D possibly TRBD1 on 5 matching bases. Germline-derived CDR1 and CDR2 are DFQATT and SNEGSKA (reference sequence). V lost 0 bases to trimming and J lost 6 bases, with 8 bases between them. The CDR3 extends over 13 amino acids. The CDR3 is CSARDQQAGELFF. As DNA, the CDR3 is TGCAGTGCTAGAGATCAACAGGCCGGGGAGCTGTTTTTT.

This clonotype was seen only a few times. This chain connects TRBV7-2 to TRBJ2-1, with D possibly TRBD1 on 7 matching bases. Trimming took 4 bases from V and 8 from J, leaving 18 bases between them. The CDR3 spans 15 residues. Looked up from germline, CDR1 is SGHTA and CDR2 is FQGNSA. The CDR3 here is CASSYKRQGGDEQFF. The CDR3 DNA reads TGTGCCAGCAGCTACAAGCGCCAGGGGGGCGATGAGCAGTTCTTC. Based on the CDR3 plus reference TRBV7-2 and TRBJ2-1, the full variable domain is GAGVSQSPSNKVTEKGKDVELRCDPISGHTALYWYRQSLGQGLEFLIYFQGNSAPDKSGLPSDRFSAERTGGSVSTLTIQRTQQEDSAVYLCASSYKRQGGDEQFFGPGTRLTVL.

This clonotype was seen more than once but under ten times. The rearrangement links TRBV4-1 to TRBJ2-2; possibly TRBD1 or TRBD2 for D (5 bases each). V gave up 1 base and J gave up 7 bases, with 13 bases separating them. Germline loops: CDR1 MGHRA, CDR2 YSYEKL. This CDR3 comprises 15 residues. The CDR3 here is CASSQASRVDGELFF. As DNA, the CDR3 is TGCGCCAGCAGCCAAGCTAGCAGGGTCGACGGGGAGCTGTTTTTT.

The chain couples TRBV2 to TRBJ2-5, with a possible D match to TRBD2 (6 bases). The J call may be in error: the DNA end matches TRBJ2-7 better. CDR1 is SNHLY and CDR2 is FYNNEI in the germline V gene. CDR3 length equals 12 residues. CDR3 DNA sequence: TGTGCCAGCACCGCGGCGGGGCACGAGCAGTACTTC. Its translation is CASTAAGHEQYF.

Only a few counts were recorded for this clonotype. This chain uses TRBV10-3 with TRBJ1-2, with D possibly matching TRBD1 (5 bases). Trimming cost V 7 bases and J 5 bases, with 14 bases left between them. Germline V CDR1 and CDR2: ENHRY, SYGVKD. The CDR3 contains 13 residues. This chain's CDR3 is CAITKEQAYGYTF. CDR3 DNA: TGTGCCATCACAAAAGAACAGGCTTATGGCTACACCTTC.

This clonotype came up a few times. Germline is not matched at one junction end, which may reflect a read error. The chain carries TRBV6-5 and TRBJ1-2, with D possibly TRBD1 on 5 matching bases. This CDR3 has 15 amino acids. Germline V lookup: CDR1 MNHEY, CDR2 SVGAGI. This CDR3 is CATLERGPRLGGYTF. The CDR3 nucleotides are TGCGCCACCTTAGAGAGGGGCCCCCGCTTAGGGGGCTACACCTTC.

The CDR3 loop is CSVESMGKDYGYTF. CDR3 nucleotides: TGCAGCGTTGAAAGCATGGGGAAGGACTATGGCTACACCTTC. The chain carries TRBV29-1 and TRBJ1-2, with D unresolved. The CDR3 totals 14 residues. Between the trimmed V and J ends, which lost 2 bases and 3 bases, there was a span of 13 bases. The germline gives CDR1 SQVTM, CDR2 ANQGSEA.

The J gene is TRBJ1-2, the V gene TRBV25-1; D is ambiguous. Trimming took 2 bases from V and 4 from J, leaving 11 bases between them. This CDR3 comprises 14 residues. CDR1 is MGHDK, CDR2 SYGVNS, per germline. CDR3 coding DNA: TGTGCCAGCAGTGAACTCGGGATTCGCTATGGCTACACCTTC. Its translation is CASSELGIRYGYTF.

The rearrangement uses TRBV19 and TRBJ1-6; maybe TRBD1 (6 bases). The germline V gene encodes CDR1 LNHDA and CDR2 SQIVND (reference sequence). V dropped 6 bases and J dropped 9 bases, with 15 bases sitting between them. The CDR3 loop spans 14 amino acids. This CDR3 is CASSGGGEASPLHF. DNA for the CDR3: TGTGCCAGTAGCGGGGGCGGGGAAGCTTCACCCCTCCACTTT. Supplemented by reference TRBV19 and TRBJ1-6, the full variable domain reads DGGITQSPKYLFRKEGQNVTLSCEQNLNHDAMYWYRQDPGQGLRLIYYSQIVNDFQKGDIAEGYSVSREKKESFPLTVTSAQKNPTAFYLCASSGGGEASPLHFGNGTRLTVT.

V usage is TRBV6-5 and J usage is TRBJ1-4, with 7 bases that match TRBD1. The CDR3 has 14 amino acids. The ends lost 6 bases at V and 5 bases at J; junction bases unmatched: 6. Looked up from germline, CDR1 is MNHEY and CDR2 is SVGAGI. The CDR3 DNA reads as TGTGCCAGCAGGAACAGGGGAGGGAATGAAAAACTGTTTTTT. Translation gives CASRNRGGNEKLFF.

This clonotype was found a few times. The chain couples TRBV7-2 to TRBJ1-2; TRBD1 is a possible D gene (6 bases). The CDR3 extends over 15 amino acids. Germline CDR1 and CDR2: SGHTA and FQGNSA. V was trimmed by 5 bases and J by 7 bases, leaving 20 bases between them. Here the CDR3 reads CASSAPGQGIGGYTF. CDR3 bases: TGTGCCAGCAGCGCCCCCGGGCAGGGGATAGGTGGCTACACCTTC.

V is TRBV30 and J is TRBJ2-2, with D maybe TRBD1 (6 bases). The V gene's germline CDR1 is GTSNPN and CDR2 SVGIG (reference sequence). The CDR3 covers 13 residues. Deletions cut 4 bases from V and 6 bases from J, with 12 bases between. The CDR3 region is CAWNPQGSGELFF. CDR3 sequence (DNA): TGTGCCTGGAACCCTCAGGGGTCCGGGGAGCTGTTTTTT.

About this clonotype: A single base separates this from a much larger clone, so it may be a read error. The chain is built from TRBV6-1 and TRBJ2-5, with D tentatively TRBD1 (6 bases). Germline V CDR1 and CDR2: MNHNS, SASEGT. The V end was cut by 4 bases, the J end by 9 bases, with 18 bases between. The CDR3 spans 14 residues. This chain's CDR3 is CASSAGGSEGAQYF. CDR3 DNA sequence: TGTGCCAGCAGTGCAGGAGGTTCTGAGGGGGCCCAGTACTTC.

The chain combines TRBV7-8 with TRBJ1-6, with D maybe TRBD1 (5 bases). The germline V gene has CDR1 SGHVS and CDR2 FQNEAQ. This CDR3 is 15 amino acids long. The V gene lost 2 bases and the J gene lost 7 bases, with 12 bases spanning the gap. CDR3 sequence: CASSLRDPSNSPLHF. In DNA form, the CDR3 reads TGTGCCAGCAGCTTACGGGACCCCTCCAATTCACCCCTCCACTTT.

This chain links TRBV7-2 with TRBJ2-2; TRBD1 matches 8 bases. This CDR3 is 16 amino acids long. Germline CDR1 reads SGHTA; CDR2 reads FQGNSA. The junction had 11 bases not matched to a gene; V was cut back by 5 bases and J by 6 bases. CDR3 sequence: CASSPRTGMGAGELFF. As DNA, the CDR3 is TGTGCCAGCAGCCCACGGACAGGGATGGGTGCCGGGGAGCTGTTTTTT.